These T cell receptor beta chains were read from a single sample in a study of T cell responses to AZD1222 COVID-19 vaccine. Sequenced by immunoSEQ multiplex PCR; TCRdb stores in-frame clones only, minus some. The top ten clones hold under 13% of a sample with 65,000 to 85,000 clones, 70% to 90% of them seen once. The input for sequencing was peripheral blood, taken on day 0 of AZD1222 vaccination. Receptors originate from an adult in good health. Each CDR3 is given with its conserved first and last residue. D genes are given only for firm matches. For some rows the clone size is stated as once, few or many, or as a class when expanded; others skip it.

V	D	J	size	DNA	CDR3
TRBV7-8	TRBD1	TRBJ1-2	once	TGTGCCAGCAGCAGCGGACAGGGAGGATTTGATGGCTACACCTTC	CASSSGQGGFDGYTF
TRBV19	.	TRBJ1-5	.	TGTGCCAGTAGTATAGGGGGTGGCCCTGGGAGCAATCAGCCCCAGCATTTT	CASSIGGGPGSNQPQHF
TRBV19	.	TRBJ2-7	once	TGTGCCAGTAGTCCCCGGACCGAAACCTACGAGCAGTACTTC	CASSPRTETYEQYF
TRBV19	.	TRBJ2-7	.	TGTGCCAGTAGGTCGGCAGGTACCTGGGAGCAGTACTTC	CASRSAGTWEQYF
TRBV7-2	TRBD2	TRBJ2-5	.	TGTGCCAGCTACCGCCGGGGGGGTGAGACCCAGTACTTC	CASYRRGGETQYF
TRBV28	TRBD1	TRBJ1-3	few	TGTGCCAGCAGGCTCACGGACAGGACGATCTTTGGAAACACCATATATTTT	CASRLTDRTIFGNTIYF
TRBV28	.	TRBJ1-2	.	TGTGCCAGCAGTTTAGGGGCCGCTGCTAACTATGGCTACACCTTC	CASSLGAAANYGYTF
TRBV7-6	TRBD1	TRBJ1-5	.	TGTGCCAGCAGTTACCGACAGGGGAGGGGTCAGCCCCAGCATTTT	CASSYRQGRGQPQHF
TRBV5-4	.	TRBJ2-3	.	TGTGCCTTGGGGGGGCCGGGGGACACAGATACGCAGTATTTT	CALGGPGDTDTQYF
TRBV10-2	.	TRBJ2-1	.	TGCGCCAGCAGTGAGGACAGGGAGCAGTTCTTC	CASSEDREQFF
TRBV3-1/TRBV3-2	.	TRBJ1-1	few	TGTGCCAGCAGCCGACTCGGACGGGGATTGACTGAAGCTTTCTTT	CASSRLGRGLTEAFF
TRBV28	.	TRBJ1-4	.	TGTGCCAGCAGTTCCCTGGGCGCAACTAATGAAAAACTGTTTTTT	CASSSLGATNEKLFF
TRBV6-5	TRBD1	TRBJ2-2	few	TGTGCCAGCAGAGTGGACAGGGGGCATGTCGGGGAGCTGTTTTTT	CASRVDRGHVGELFF
TRBV28	.	TRBJ2-2	.	TGTGCCAGCAGTCCCCCGGGATCTAGCACCGGGGAGCTGTTTTTT	CASSPPGSSTGELFF
TRBV27	.	TRBJ1-2	few	TGTGCCAGCAGTATACAACAGGGACTGAGCCCCTATGGCTACACCTTC	CASSIQQGLSPYGYTF
TRBV30	TRBD2	TRBJ2-5	.	TGTGCCTGGAGTACTCGTAGGGGGACTAGCGGGAGTTGGCCCTTGCGGGAGACCCAGTACTTC	CAWSTRRGTSGSWPLRETQYF
TRBV5-1	.	TRBJ2-6	.	TGCGCCAGCAGCCCGGAGCGGTACGGATCTGGGGCCAACGTCCTGACTTTC	CASSPERYGSGANVLTF
TRBV28	.	TRBJ1-2	.	TGTGCCAGCAGTTTGGTGCAGGGCTATGGCTACACCTTC	CASSLVQGYGYTF